The clone carrying this T cell receptor (beta chain) was seen just once. The target antigen is unknown. The data originate from a study of shared clonotypes between healthy human individuals. The CDR3 extends over 16 amino acids. Germline CDR1 SGHTA, CDR2 FQGNSA. Trimming stripped 0 bases from V and 5 bases from J, with 16 bases between. The assay was run at deep level. It was 300 to 350 ng DNA, tens of thousands of T cell genomes, that went into each replicate PCR of unsorted PBMC. The sequencing of unsorted PBMC DNA took place on ten immunoSEQ deep assay plates. TCRdb keeps only in-frame clones here, not all; method: immunoSEQ multiplex PCR. Of around 500,000 clones detected, approximately 81% appear once; the ten largest clones hold 12%. Study observations and caveats: It was anticipated that sequencing depth would influence how many clonotypes donors shared.

Sequencing was done on a sample of PBMCs. The chain links TRBV7-2 to TRBJ1-1; possible D gene TRBD1, 6 bases. The receptor's source is a woman in her thirties or forties in good health. Some clones in this sample may be carry-over from other donors' samples. CDR3 amino acids: CASSLARYRGGTEAFF. For the CDR3, the DNA is TGTGCCAGCAGCTTAGCGAGATATAGGGGGGGGACTGAAGCTTTCTTT.